Listed below are T cell receptor beta chains from one sample, sequenced in a study of tumor-infiltrating lymphocytes in primary liver carcinoma. MiXCR was run by TCRdb on the multiplex PCR reads, yielding one entry per CDR3 protein. Of approximately 100,000 distinct CDR3 sequences listed, approximately 70% are singletons. The sample comprised liver tumor tissue from sampling region 2. The receptor source for this set is a woman aged 55-69 years with primary liver carcinoma and hepatitis B virus infection. Each CDR3 is given with its conserved first and last residue. The D gene is left open where the match is weak. Some rows mark clone size as missing; the rest say once, few, many or name a class of expanded clone.

>.|.|TRBJ2-7|TRBV11-2
CASSQHSGSSNYKQYF
TGTGCCAGCAGCCAACATTCTGGGTCTAGCAACTACAAGCAGTACTTC
>.|.|TRBJ1-3|TRBV18
CASSPPFTVGNTIYF
TGTGCCAGCTCACCACCGTTCACAGTCGGAAACACCATATATTTT
>many|.|TRBJ1-1|TRBV12-3/TRBV12-4
CASCTRGENTEAFF
TGTGCCAGCTGCACCCGGGGGGAGAACACTGAAGCTTTCTTT
>.|.|TRBJ2-6|TRBV7-6
CASSHNSGADVLTF
TGTGCCAGCAGCCATAACTCTGGGGCCGACGTCCTGACTTTC
>.|.|TRBJ1-5|TRBV29-1
CSIARDINQPQHF
TGCAGCATTGCACGGGACATCAATCAGCCCCAGCATTTT
>.|TRBD2|TRBJ2-5|TRBV11-2
CASSPHGGRTQETQYF
TGTGCCAGCAGCCCCCATGGCGGGAGAACCCAAGAGACCCAGTACTTC
>.|.|TRBJ2-4|TRBV7-9
CASSISENIQYF
TGTGCCAGCAGCATCTCAGAAAACATTCAGTACTTC
>.|TRBD2|TRBJ2-1|TRBV11-2
CASTRRLAVGPGDEQFF
TGTGCCAGCACCAGGAGACTAGCGGTAGGGCCGGGGGATGAACAGTTCTTC
>.|.|TRBJ1-5|TRBV7-9
CAGTWGDQPQHF
TGTGCCGGCACCTGGGGGGATCAGCCCCAGCATTTT
>.|.|TRBJ2-3|TRBV29-1
CSVKGAQRDTHYF
TGCAGCGTGAAGGGGGCGCAGCGGGACACGCACTATTTT
>once|TRBD2|TRBJ2-7|TRBV11-2
CASSLIWDITIAGLGREQYF
TGTGCCAGTAGCTTAATTTGGGATATAACCATAGCGGGCCTAGGACGCGAGCAGTACTTC
>.|.|TRBJ2-5|TRBV12-3/TRBV12-4
CTSSSQAVRWETQYF
TGTACTAGCAGTTCGCAGGCCGTCAGGTGGGAGACCCAGTACTTC
>.|.|TRBJ2-4|TRBV4-2
CASQDIQVGGDIQYF
TGTGCCAGCCAAGATATACAGGTCGGTGGCGACATTCAGTACTTC
>many|TRBD2|TRBJ2-3|TRBV7-9
CASSPSSSGRSDTQYF
TGTGCCAGCAGCCCCAGCTCTAGCGGGAGATCGGATACGCAGTATTTT
>.|.|TRBJ1-1|TRBV12-5
CASAGKGSTEAFF
TGTGCTAGTGCAGGAAAGGGGAGCACTGAAGCTTTCTTT
>once|.|TRBJ2-7|TRBV5-4
CASSSPSGSTYEQYF
TGTGCCAGCAGCTCGCCTTCAGGGAGCACCTACGAGCAGTACTTC
>.|TRBD1|TRBJ1-5|TRBV11-2
CASSRAGTGDQPQHF
TGTGCCAGCAGCCGGGCCGGAACAGGGGACCAGCCCCAGCATTTT
>many|.|TRBJ2-1|TRBV5-6
CASSLVQRNVGEQFF
TGTGCCAGCAGCTTGGTTCAGCGCAATGTTGGTGAGCAGTTCTTC
>.|.|TRBJ2-7|TRBV4-1
CASTQVSGDEQYF
TGCGCCAGCACCCAAGTTTCAGGCGACGAGCAATACTTC
>.|.|TRBJ2-1|TRBV5-1
CASSLNNGSSYNEQFF
TGCGCCAGCAGCTTGAATAACGGGAGCTCCTACAATGAGCAGTTCTTC
>once|.|TRBJ1-3|TRBV5-1
CANSLTGVGNTIYF
TGCGCCAACAGCTTGACAGGTGTTGGAAACACCATATATTTT
>.|.|TRBJ2-2|TRBV20-1
CSARGTPEYGANAGELFF
TGCAGTGCTAGAGGGACCCCTGAGTATGGAGCGAACGCCGGGGAGCTGTTTTTT
>once|TRBD1|TRBJ2-1|TRBV29-1
CSVRRGISDYNEQFF
TGCAGCGTTCGCAGGGGGATATCGGACTACAATGAGCAGTTCTTC
>.|.|TRBJ1-5|TRBV20-1
CSARGQARDQPQHF
TGCAGTGCTAGAGGACAGGCCAGGGATCAGCCCCAGCATTTT
>.|.|TRBJ1-1|TRBV11-3
CVSSRLGRGLAFF
TGTGTCAGCAGCCGATTGGGCAGGGGATTGGCTTTCTTT
>.|.|TRBJ2-2|TRBV29-1
CNVSMVGELFF
TGCAACGTCTCCATGGTTGGGGAGCTGTTTTTT
>.|.|TRBJ1-1|TRBV11-2
CASSRWGLSTEAFF
TGTGCCAGCAGCCGGTGGGGGTTGAGCACTGAGGCTTTCTTT
>.|TRBD1|TRBJ1-1|TRBV29-1
CSVLTGGDTEVFF
TGCAGCGTGCTAACAGGGGGTGACACTGAAGTTTTCTTT
>few|.|TRBJ2-5|TRBV5-1
CASSFWGRSRETQYF
TGCGCCAGCAGCTTTTGGGGCCGGAGCCGAGAGACCCAGTACTTC
>.|TRBD1|TRBJ2-7|TRBV11-2
CASSASRGPYEQHF
TGTGCCAGCAGCGCCTCCAGGGGGCCCTACGAGCAGCACTTC
>.|.|TRBJ1-2|TRBV11-2
CASGLVPTGIYGYTF
TGTGCCAGCGGCTTAGTCCCAACAGGGATCTATGGCTACACATTC
>.|TRBD2|TRBJ2-5|TRBV5-6
CASSSGAGLAYSETQYF
TGTGCCAGCAGCTCAGGGGCGGGACTAGCTTATTCAGAGACCCAGTACTTC
>many|TRBD2|TRBJ2-1|TRBV7-8
CASSHGDYLRDEQFF
TGTGCCAGCAGCCACGGGGACTACCTCCGCGATGAGCAGTTCTTC
>.|.|TRBJ2-6|TRBV29-1
CIVVGEGTGANILTF
TGCATCGTTGTGGGGGAAGGGACTGGGGCCAACATCCTGACTTTC
>.|TRBD2|TRBJ2-7|TRBV29-1
CSVRGLTAPYEQYF
TGTAGCGTTAGGGGACTAACAGCCCCCTACGAGCAGTACTTC
>.|.|TRBJ1-2|TRBV29-1
CSATGLGGPCYTF
TGCAGCGCTACCGGGCTCGGAGGACCATGCTACACCTTC
>.|.|TRBJ1-5|TRBV28
CASTGSQPQHF
TGTGCCAGCACTGGAAGTCAGCCCCAGCATTTT
>.|TRBD1|TRBJ1-1|TRBV10-1
CASSERQGMDTEAFF
TGCGCCAGTAGTGAGCGACAGGGGATGGACACTGAAGCTTTCTTT
>.|TRBD1|TRBJ2-1|TRBV19
CASRECRGPYDEQFF
TGTGCCAGTAGGGAGTGTAGGGGGCCCTACGATGAGCAGTTCTTC
>.|TRBD2|TRBJ2-7|TRBV11-2
CASSPWGTSGGSSYEQYF
TGTGCCAGTAGCCCCTGGGGGACTAGCGGGGGGAGCTCTTACGAGCAGTACTTC
>.|TRBD2|TRBJ2-1|TRBV24-1
CVTSDSSGRASYNEQFF
TGTGTCACCAGTGATTCTAGCGGGAGGGCTTCCTACAATGAGCAGTTCTTC
>.|.|TRBJ1-2|TRBV11-2
CASSLEGASDSGYTF
TGTGCCAGCAGCTTAGAGGGGGCCAGTGACAGTGGATACACCTTC
>.|.|TRBJ1-1|TRBV6-1
CASNAPGGLRDGAFF
TGTGCCAGCAATGCCCCCGGGGGACTCCGCGATGGGGCCTTCTTT
>.|.|TRBJ2-1|TRBV4-1
CAGSQDAASGLEQFF
TGCGCCGGCAGCCAAGATGCGGCTAGTGGGCTTGAGCAGTTCTTC
>.|.|TRBJ2-3|TRBV4-2
CDSSQVDGGRTDTQYF
TGTGACAGCAGCCAAGTGGATGGAGGGCGCACAGATACGCAGTATTTT
>.|TRBD1|TRBJ1-2|TRBV7-8
CANSAQTQGAYTF
TGTGCCAACAGTGCCCAAACACAGGGGGCCTACACCTTC
>.|.|TRBJ2-3|TRBV29-1
CSVERRDTRYF
TGCAGTGTTGAGCGGAGGGATACGCGGTATTTT
>.|TRBD1|TRBJ2-3|TRBV6-1
CANSVTGGTDTRYF
TGTGCCAACAGTGTGACAGGGGGCACAGATACGCGGTATTTT
>.|TRBD2|TRBJ2-5|TRBV6-1
CASSEVGRGEAQYF
TGTGCCAGCAGCGAGGTCGGGAGGGGAGAGGCCCAGTACTTC
>once|TRBD2|TRBJ2-5|TRBV10-2
CASSEGLAGGGQEIRYF
TGCGCCAGCAGTGAGGGACTAGCGGGAGGAGGCCAAGAGATCCGGTACTTC